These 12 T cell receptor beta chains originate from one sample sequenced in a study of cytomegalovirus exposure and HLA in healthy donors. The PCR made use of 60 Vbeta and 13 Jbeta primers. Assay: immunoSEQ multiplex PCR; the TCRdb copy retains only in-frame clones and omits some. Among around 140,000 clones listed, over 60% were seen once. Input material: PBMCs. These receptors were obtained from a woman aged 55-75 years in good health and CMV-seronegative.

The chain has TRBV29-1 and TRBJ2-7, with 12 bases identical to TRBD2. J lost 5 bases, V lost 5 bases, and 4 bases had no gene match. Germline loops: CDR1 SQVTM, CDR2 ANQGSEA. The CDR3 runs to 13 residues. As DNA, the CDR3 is TGCAGCGTTCTGACTAGCGGGAGCAACGAGCAGTACTTC. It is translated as CSVLTSGSNEQYF.

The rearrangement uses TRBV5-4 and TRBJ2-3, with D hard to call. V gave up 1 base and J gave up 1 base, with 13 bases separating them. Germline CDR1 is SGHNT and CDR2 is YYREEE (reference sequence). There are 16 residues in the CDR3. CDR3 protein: CASSLRTRGGTDTQYF. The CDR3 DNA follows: TGTGCCAGCAGCTTGCGTACCCGCGGAGGCACAGATACGCAGTATTTT.

This CDR3 reads CASSQVPGQGAGYGYTF. For the CDR3, the DNA is TGTGCCAGCAGCCAAGTCCCGGGACAGGGGGCAGGCTATGGCTACACCTTC. The chain is built from TRBV5-6 and TRBJ1-2; 12 bases are a match to TRBD1. V was pared by 4 bases and J by 4 bases, with 11 bases of the junction left unmatched. In germline, CDR1 is SGHDT, CDR2 YYEEEE. The CDR3 runs to 17 residues.

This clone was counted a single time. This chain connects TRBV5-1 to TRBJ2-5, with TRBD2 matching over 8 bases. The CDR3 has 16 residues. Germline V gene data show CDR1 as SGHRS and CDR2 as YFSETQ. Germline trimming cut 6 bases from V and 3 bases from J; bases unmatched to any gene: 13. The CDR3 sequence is CASMTGGLAREETQYF. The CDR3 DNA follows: TGCGCCAGCATGACGGGGGGGCTAGCGAGGGAAGAGACCCAGTACTTC.

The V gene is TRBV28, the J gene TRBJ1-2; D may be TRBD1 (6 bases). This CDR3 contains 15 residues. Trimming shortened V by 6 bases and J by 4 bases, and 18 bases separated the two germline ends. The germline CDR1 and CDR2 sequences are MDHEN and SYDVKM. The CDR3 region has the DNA TGTGCCAGCAGGCTCGGGCGCAGGGGCGGCTATGGCTACACCTTC. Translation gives CASRLGRRGGYGYTF.

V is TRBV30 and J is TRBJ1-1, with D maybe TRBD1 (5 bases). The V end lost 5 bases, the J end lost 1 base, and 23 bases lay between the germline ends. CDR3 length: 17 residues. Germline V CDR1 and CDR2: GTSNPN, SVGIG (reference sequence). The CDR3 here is CAWAPTGWVSKNTEAFF. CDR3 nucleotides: TGTGCCTGGGCCCCTACAGGCTGGGTCTCAAAGAACACTGAAGCTTTCTTT.

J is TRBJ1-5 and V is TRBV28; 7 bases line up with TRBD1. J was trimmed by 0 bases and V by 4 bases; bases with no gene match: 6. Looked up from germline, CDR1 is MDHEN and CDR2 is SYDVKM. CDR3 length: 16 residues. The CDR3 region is CASSSQGPYSNQPQHF. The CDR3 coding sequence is TGTGCCAGCAGTTCACAGGGGCCTTATAGCAATCAGCCCCAGCATTTT.

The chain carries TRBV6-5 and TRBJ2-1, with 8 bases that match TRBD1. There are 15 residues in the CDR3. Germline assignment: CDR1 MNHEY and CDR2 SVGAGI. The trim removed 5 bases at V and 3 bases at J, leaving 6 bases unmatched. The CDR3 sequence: CASSADRGGYNEQFF. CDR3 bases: TGTGCCAGCAGTGCAGACAGGGGAGGCTACAATGAGCAGTTCTTC.

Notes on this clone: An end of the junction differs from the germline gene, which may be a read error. CDR3 nucleotide sequence: TGCGCCAGCAGGGAAGGGACAGGGCCCCACGGGTACTATGGCTACGCCTTC. It codes for CASREGTGPHGYYGYAF. V and J are TRBV5-1 and TRBJ1-2; TRBD1 matches at 9 bases. Germline V gene sequence: CDR1 SGHRS, CDR2 YFSETQ. The CDR3 has 17 amino acids.

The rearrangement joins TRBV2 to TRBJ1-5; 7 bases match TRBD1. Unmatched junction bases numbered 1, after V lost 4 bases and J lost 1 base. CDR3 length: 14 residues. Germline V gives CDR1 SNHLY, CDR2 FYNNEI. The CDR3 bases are TGTGCCAGCAGTGCACAGGGGAGCAATCAGCCCCAGCATTTT. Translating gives CASSAQGSNQPQHF.

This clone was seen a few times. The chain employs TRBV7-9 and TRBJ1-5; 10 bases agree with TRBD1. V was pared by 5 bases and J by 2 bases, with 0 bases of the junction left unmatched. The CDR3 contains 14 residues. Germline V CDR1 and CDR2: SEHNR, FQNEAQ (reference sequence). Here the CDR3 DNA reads TGTGCCAGCAGCGGACAGGGGGGCAATCAGCCCCAGCATTTT. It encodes CASSGQGGNQPQHF.

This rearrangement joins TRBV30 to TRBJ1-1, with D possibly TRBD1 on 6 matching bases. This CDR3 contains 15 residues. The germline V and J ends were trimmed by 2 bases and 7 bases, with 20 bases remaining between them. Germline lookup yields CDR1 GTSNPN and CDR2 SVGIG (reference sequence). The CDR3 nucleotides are TGTGCCTGGAGTATGAAAGGCAGGGGTCTTTTTGAAGCTTTCTTT. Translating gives CAWSMKGRGLFEAFF. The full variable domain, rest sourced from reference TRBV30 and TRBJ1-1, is SQTIHQWPATLVQPVGSPLSLECTVEGTSNPNLYWYRQAAGRGLQLLFYSVGIGQISSEVPQNLSASRPQDRQFILSSKKLLLSDSGFYLCAWSMKGRGLFEAFFGQGTRLTVV.